These 20 T cell receptor beta chains were all obtained from the same sample, sequenced in a study of shared clonotypes between healthy human individuals. Using immunoSEQ multiplex PCR, the repertoire was profiled, and TCRdb retains in-frame clones only, with some absent. The sample holds under 600,000 clones, 70% to 80% seen once. The specimen was PBMCs. The origin of the receptors is a woman in her forties in good health. Some clones in this sample may be carry-over from other donors' samples.

J is TRBJ2-3 and V is TRBV5-4; the D gene is possibly TRBD2 (6 bases). The CDR3 consists of 16 residues. The V end was cut by 4 bases, the J end by 1 base, with 16 bases between. Germline assignment: CDR1 SGHNT and CDR2 YYREEE (reference sequence). DNA of the CDR3: TGTGCCAGCAGCGCCCGACTAGTAGCTGGCACAGATACGCAGTATTTT. Translated: CASSARLVAGTDTQYF.

The V call is TRBV25-1, the J call TRBJ2-5, with D possibly matching TRBD1 (5 bases). Germline V gene lookup returns CDR1 MGHDK and CDR2 SYGVNS. Trimming cost V 0 bases and J 5 bases, with 13 bases left between them. The CDR3 has 15 amino acids. DNA of the CDR3: TGTGCCAGCAGTGAATACAGGGTTCTTTCGGAGACCCAGTACTTC. Translation gives CASSEYRVLSETQYF. Complete variable domain (other parts from reference TRBV25-1 and TRBJ2-5): EADIYQTPRYLVIGTGKKITLECSQTMGHDKMYWYQQDPGMELHLIHYSYGVNSTEKGDLSSESTVSRIRTEHFPLTLESARPSHTSQYLCASSEYRVLSETQYFGPGTRLLVL.

V usage is TRBV6-1 and J usage is TRBJ1-2, with TRBD1 matching over 8 bases. The trim removed 2 bases at V and 4 bases at J, leaving 6 bases unmatched. CDR1 and CDR2 (germline): MNHNS, SASEGT. The CDR3 runs 15 residues. In DNA, the CDR3 is TGTGCCAGCAGTGAATGGACAGGGCCCAGCTATGGCTACACCTTC. It translates to CASSEWTGPSYGYTF.

The chain has TRBV6-1 and TRBJ1-4; TRBD1 is a possible D gene (5 bases). The length of the CDR3 is 14 residues. The V and J ends lost 6 bases and 5 bases respectively, with 13 bases between them. Germline V gene lookup returns CDR1 MNHNS and CDR2 SASEGT. CDR3 residues: CASRSVGGNEKLFF. CDR3 DNA sequence: TGTGCCAGCAGATCGGTCGGGGGAAATGAAAAACTGTTTTTT.

As for this clone: A read error may account for a junction end that differs from germline. The gene calls are TRBV5-4 and TRBJ1-2, with 7 bases that match TRBD1. The CDR3 extends over 12 amino acids. Germline CDR1 and CDR2: SGHNT and YYREEE (reference sequence). DNA of the CDR3: TGTGCCAGCAGCTTGGAGGACAGGTCGACCTCCTTC. Translating gives CASSLEDRSTSF.

This chain links TRBV7-3 with TRBJ2-3; D is perhaps TRBD1 (6 bases). Trimming shortened V by 2 bases and J by 1 base, and 13 bases separated the two germline ends. This CDR3 has 16 residues. In germline, CDR1 is SGHTA, CDR2 FQGTGA. This CDR3 reads CASSLGRAGGTDTQYF. CDR3 bases: TGTGCCAGCAGCTTAGGTCGGGCAGGGGGCACAGATACGCAGTATTTT.

The chain is built from TRBV27 and TRBJ2-3; TRBD2 matches 9 bases. V lost 4 bases to trimming and J lost 6 bases; unmatched junction nucleotides: 8. Germline CDR1 MNHEY, CDR2 SMNVEV (reference sequence). CDR3 size: 15 residues. DNA of the CDR3: TGTGCCAGCAGTTCTCCAGCGGGAGGAAGGGATACGCAGTATTTT. This translates into CASSSPAGGRDTQYF.

The chain combines TRBV27 with TRBJ1-1; D is undetermined. Per germline, CDR1 MNHEY and CDR2 SMNVEV (reference sequence). CDR3 length: 13 residues. V was pared by 1 base and J by 5 bases, with 8 bases between. Written as DNA, the CDR3 is TGTGCCAGCAGTTTATTCATTGGGACTGAAGCTTTCTTT. This gives the protein CASSLFIGTEAFF.

V gene TRBV6-4 combines with J gene TRBJ2-3; the D gene is possibly TRBD2 (6 bases). The V and J ends lost 2 bases and 2 bases respectively, with 11 bases between them. CDR1 and CDR2 (germline): MRHNA, SNTAGT. CDR3 length: 15 amino acids. Here the CDR3 reads CASSDGLAATDTQYF. The CDR3 nucleotides are TGTGCCAGCAGTGACGGGTTAGCGGCCACAGATACGCAGTATTTT.

The chain is built from TRBV5-1 and TRBJ2-1; possibly TRBD1 for D (5 bases). Germline V gene data show CDR1 as SGHRS and CDR2 as YFSETQ. Trimming took 0 bases from V and 0 from J, leaving 7 bases between them. There are 15 residues in the CDR3. DNA of the CDR3: TGCGCCAGCAGCTTGGACAGGAGCTCCTACAATGAGCAGTTCTTC. It translates to CASSLDRSSYNEQFF.

This sequence joins TRBV28 and TRBJ2-1, with TRBD2 matching over 8 bases. The germline gives CDR1 MDHEN, CDR2 SYDVKM. With 6 bases clipped from V and 2 bases from J, the junction kept 9 bases outside the gene matches. The CDR3 spans 16 residues. The CDR3 loop is CASRAASGRPYNEQFF. The CDR3 DNA follows: TGTGCCAGCAGGGCCGCCAGCGGGAGACCCTACAATGAGCAGTTCTTC.

This clone was picked up one time. The chain carries TRBV2 and TRBJ2-5; D not resolved. This CDR3 spans 12 amino acids. Between the trimmed V and J ends, which lost 6 bases and 4 bases, there was a span of 9 bases. Germline V gene data show CDR1 as SNHLY and CDR2 as FYNNEI. This chain's CDR3 is CASSIFIETQYF. For the CDR3, the DNA is TGTGCCAGCAGCATCTTTATAGAGACCCAGTACTTC.

This clone was counted a few times. The chain combines TRBV11-2 with TRBJ2-7; 8 bases are a match to TRBD1. CDR1 SGHAT and CDR2 FQNNGV come from the germline V gene. The CDR3 is 14 residues long. V lost 5 bases, J lost 3 bases, and 6 bases stayed unmatched. CDR3 in DNA: TGTGCCAGCAGCCTACGGACAGGGTACTACGAGCAGTACTTC. Amino acid sequence: CASSLRTGYYEQYF.

This clone was picked up one time. This chain links TRBV7-9 with TRBJ1-2; D gene uncertain. Germline V gene data show CDR1 as SEHNR and CDR2 as FQNEAQ (reference sequence). The CDR3 is 13 amino acids. The V end lost 9 bases, the J end lost 0 bases, and 11 bases lay between the germline ends. The CDR3 is CARRHVSNYGYTF. Written as DNA, the CDR3 is TGTGCCAGGAGACACGTTTCTAACTATGGCTACACCTTC.

The genes are TRBV18 and TRBJ2-7; D unclear. Germline V gene data show CDR1 as KGHSH and CDR2 as LQKENI. The CDR3 extends over 12 amino acids. Trimming removed 1 base at V and 5 bases at J, with 6 bases between. This CDR3 reads CASSPQGDEQYF. In nucleotides, the CDR3 is TGTGCCAGCTCACCACAGGGTGACGAGCAGTACTTC.

The genes are TRBV28 and TRBJ2-5, with a tentative D call TRBD2 (5 bases). Trimming removed 7 bases at V and 4 bases at J, with 16 bases between. The length of the CDR3 is 14 residues. CDR1 MDHEN and CDR2 SYDVKM come from the germline V gene. The chain's CDR3 is CASTRGGWTETQYF. CDR3 nucleotide sequence: TGTGCCAGCACCCGGGGTGGGTGGACAGAGACCCAGTACTTC.

The rearrangement links TRBV9 to TRBJ2-1; tentative D call: TRBD2 (6 bases). Trimming removed 0 bases at V and 2 bases at J, with 12 bases between. The CDR3 loop spans 16 amino acids. CDR1 and CDR2 from the germline V gene are SGDLS and YYNGEE. The chain's CDR3 is CASSVGLANAYNEQFF. CDR3 coding DNA: TGTGCCAGCAGCGTAGGGCTAGCGAACGCCTACAATGAGCAGTTCTTC.

The genes are TRBV19 and TRBJ2-5; TRBD2 aligns across 10 bases. The CDR3 contains 17 residues. The V segment lost 4 bases and the J segment 6 bases; nucleotides outside the gene matches: 14. Per the germline V gene, CDR1 is LNHDA and CDR2 is SQIVND (reference sequence). This chain's CDR3 is CASSTSLTGTSEQTQYF. The CDR3 DNA reads as TGTGCCAGTAGTACCTCCCTAACCGGGACTAGCGAACAGACCCAGTACTTC.

This CDR3 reads CASSWYREHQETQYF. The CDR3 nucleotides are TGTGCCAGCAGCTGGTACAGGGAACACCAAGAGACCCAGTACTTC. The genes are TRBV7-6 and TRBJ2-5, with a weak D call TRBD1 (6 bases). The CDR3 is made up of 15 amino acids. V was shortened by 4 bases and J by 0 bases, with 12 bases between the two germline ends. Per the germline V gene, CDR1 is SGHVS and CDR2 is FNYEAQ.

This clone was recorded a few times. The chain carries TRBV2 and TRBJ2-7; tentative D call: TRBD1 (6 bases). The CDR3 totals 11 residues. The V end lost 6 bases, the J end lost 10 bases, and 13 bases lay between the germline ends. Germline CDR1 SNHLY, CDR2 FYNNEI. The CDR3 DNA reads as TGTGCCAGCAGGACAGACAGGTCACAGTACTTC. Its translation: CASRTDRSQYF.